The rows below give T cell receptor beta chains drawn from one sample of a study of blood T cell repertoires in COVID-19. Repertoires were generated with immunoSEQ multiplex PCR, while TCRdb's copy carries only in-frame clones and drops some. The sample holds around 60,000 clones, 70% to 90% seen once. Sample: peripheral blood. These receptors were obtained from a man older than 75 with acute or convalescent COVID-19. Each CDR3 is given with its conserved first and last residue. Fields, in order: clone size, J gene, CDR3 length, D gene, V gene, CDR3 protein, CDR3 DNA. D genes are given only for firm matches. A clone size is listed for some rows: how often the clone was seen (once, few, many), or a class if it is expanded.

.,TRBJ2-1,12,.,TRBV11-2,CASRSGPNEQFF,TGTGCCAGCCGGAGCGGACCCAATGAGCAGTTCTTC
.,TRBJ1-2,14,TRBD1,TRBV7-2,CASSLDRGRDGYTF,TGTGCCAGCAGCTTAGACAGGGGAAGAGATGGCTACACCTTC
.,TRBJ1-2,13,.,TRBV25-1,CASSRGGVYGYTF,TGTGCCAGCAGTCGAGGCGGAGTCTATGGCTACACCTTC
.,TRBJ1-1,13,.,TRBV12-5,CASGPADRVGAFF,TGTGCTAGTGGTCCCGCCGACCGGGTTGGGGCTTTCTTT
.,TRBJ2-7,17,TRBD1,TRBV20-1,CSASVVLGQGYSYEQYF,TGCAGTGCTAGTGTGGTCCTGGGACAGGGGTACTCCTACGAGCAGTACTTC
.,TRBJ1-4,15,TRBD1,TRBV7-9,CASSAGTGFSEKLFF,TGTGCCAGCAGCGCAGGGACAGGGTTTAGTGAAAAACTGTTTTTT
few,TRBJ1-3,16,.,TRBV19,CASSILSRSSGNTIYF,TGTGCCAGTAGTATACTGTCCCGGAGCTCTGGAAACACCATATATTTT
.,TRBJ2-1,15,TRBD1,TRBV5-1,CASSLRDRFYNEQFF,TGCGCCAGCAGCTTAAGGGACAGGTTCTACAATGAGCAGTTCTTC
.,TRBJ1-1,14,.,TRBV11-3,CASSSRSQNTEAFF,TGTGCCAGCAGCTCCAGGTCGCAGAACACTGAAGCTTTCTTT
.,TRBJ1-4,15,.,TRBV30,CAWSPWTATNEKLFF,TGTGCCTGGAGCCCCTGGACAGCAACTAATGAAAAACTGTTTTTT
.,TRBJ2-1,14,.,TRBV2,CASSEYGGGYEQFF,TGTGCCAGCAGTGAATATGGAGGGGGCTATGAGCAGTTCTTC
.,TRBJ1-6,14,TRBD1,TRBV11-3,CASSRDSHNSPLHF,TGTGCCAGCAGCCGGGACAGTCATAATTCACCCCTCCACTTT
once,TRBJ1-1,14,TRBD1,TRBV6-6,CASSSPQGGTEAFF,TGTGCCAGCAGTTCCCCTCAGGGGGGCACTGAAGCTTTCTTT
.,TRBJ1-2,13,TRBD1,TRBV24-1,CATSDSTGNGYTF,TGTGCCACCAGTGATTCGACAGGGAATGGCTACACCTTC
.,TRBJ1-2,15,.,TRBV18,CASSSTQGFNYGYTF,TGTGCCAGCTCATCCACGCAGGGTTTTAACTATGGCTACACCTTC
.,TRBJ1-1,13,.,TRBV6-4,CASSVEGNTEAFF,TGTGCCAGCAGTGTGGAGGGGAACACTGAAGCTTTCTTT
.,TRBJ1-3,15,.,TRBV5-1,CASSLPTASGNTIYF,TGCGCCAGCAGCTTGCCGACAGCCTCTGGAAACACCATATATTTT
.,TRBJ1-1,13,TRBD1,TRBV2,CASSRDRVTEAFF,TGTGCCAGCAGCCGGGACAGGGTTACTGAAGCTTTCTTT
.,TRBJ2-6,18,TRBD1,TRBV3-1/TRBV3-2,CASSQDKGAYSGANVLTF,TGTGCCAGCAGCCAAGATAAGGGGGCTTACTCTGGGGCCAACGTCCTGACTTTC
.,TRBJ2-7,15,.,TRBV3-1/TRBV3-2,CASSQDAGAGREQYF,TGTGCCAGCAGCCAAGACGCCGGGGCGGGACGGGAGCAGTACTTC
.,TRBJ1-2,16,TRBD1,TRBV2,CASSRDRGRNNYGYTF,TGTGCCAGCAGCCGGGACAGGGGGCGGAATAACTATGGCTACACCTTC
.,TRBJ1-2,15,.,TRBV4-1,CASSQDTVSNYGYTF,TGCGCCAGCAGCCAAGATACAGTCTCTAACTATGGCTACACCTTC
.,TRBJ1-4,14,.,TRBV27,CASSFWAGGEKLFF,TGTGCCAGCAGTTTCTGGGCCGGAGGGGAAAAACTGTTTTTT
.,TRBJ2-7,12,.,TRBV6-1,CASSEVGWGRYF,TGTGCCAGCAGTGAAGTGGGGTGGGGGCGGTACTTC
.,TRBJ2-3,17,.,TRBV18,CASSPPVRGAGTDTQYF,TGTGCCAGCTCACCACCGGTCAGGGGCGCAGGCACAGATACGCAGTATTTT
.,TRBJ2-2,14,.,TRBV5-1,CASRPTTGTGELFF,TGCGCCAGCAGACCAACGACAGGCACCGGGGAGCTGTTTTTT
.,TRBJ1-2,16,.,TRBV14,CASSQDLMGYSGGYTF,TGTGCCAGCAGCCAAGACCTAATGGGCTACTCGGGAGGCTACACCTTC
.,TRBJ2-3,14,.,TRBV11-2,CASSLEAVADTQYF,TGTGCCAGCAGCTTAGAAGCCGTGGCAGATACGCAGTATTTT
.,TRBJ1-1,14,.,TRBV27,CASSLNGLQSEAFF,TGTGCCAGCAGTTTGAACGGACTACAGTCGGAAGCTTTCTTT
once,TRBJ2-7,15,.,TRBV19,CASSPLHGQYYEQYF,TGTGCCAGTAGCCCACTTCATGGACAGTACTACGAGCAGTACTTC
.,TRBJ2-1,17,TRBD2,TRBV30,CAWRRLAGGSSYNEQFF,TGTGCCTGGAGACGGCTAGCGGGGGGGAGCTCCTACAATGAGCAGTTCTTC
.,TRBJ2-1,15,TRBD2,TRBV6-2/TRBV6-3,CASSYSGLGGNEQFF,TGTGCCAGCAGTTACTCTGGACTAGGCGGGAATGAGCAGTTCTTC
.,TRBJ2-1,16,.,TRBV5-1,CASSLGSGRGGNEQFF,TGCGCCAGCAGCTTGGGTAGCGGGCGAGGGGGGAATGAGCAGTTCTTC